This T cell receptor (beta chain) was identified during a study of Ad26.COV2.S vaccination and SARS-CoV-2 variants. The germline gives CDR1 SQVTM, CDR2 ANQGSEA. The CDR3 sequence is 14 residues long. After removal of 6 bases from V and 4 bases from J, the junction contained 8 bases not matched to a gene. Indicated treatment: around 19 received Ad26.COV2.S at low or high dose, single or two shots; several received placebo; per-sample allocation not given. Sampling was done on day 63 after the first vaccine or placebo injection. Here immunoSEQ multiplex PCR was the method, and the copy in TCRdb shows in-frame clones only, minus some. The repertoire holds around 300,000 clones, 90% seen once, with 5.5% in the top ten.

The V and J genes are TRBV29-1 and TRBJ2-3; 9 bases are shared with TRBD1. This receptor was taken from a person aged 18 to 65 who received the Ad26.COV2.S COVID-19 vaccine or a placebo. This specimen was peripheral blood, taken in a trial of Ad26.COV2.S vaccine versus placebo. The CDR3 protein is CSVVTGGSSDTQYF. The CDR3, as DNA: TGCAGCGTAGTCACAGGGGGCAGTTCAGATACGCAGTATTTT.